The 30 T cell receptor beta chains below were found in one sample sequenced in a study of blood T cell repertoires in COVID-19. This table comes from immunoSEQ multiplex PCR, and its TCRdb copy is limited to in-frame clones, with some not included. The sample contains about 200,000 clones, around 84% of which appear only once. Sample: PBMCs or T cells enriched from blood (not recorded which). The receptors shown here come from a middle-aged woman with acute COVID-19.

The chain combines TRBV28 with TRBJ1-1; D call uncertain. Trimming took off 5 bases at V and 8 bases at J, with 12 bases between the two ends. Germline V gene data show CDR1 as MDHEN and CDR2 as SYDVKM. CDR3 size: 12 residues. CDR3 DNA sequence: TGTGCCAGCAGTGTTCTGACTGGAGAAGCTTTCTTT. Its protein product is CASSVLTGEAFF. Looking up the rest from reference TRBV28 and TRBJ1-1 gives the full variable domain: DVKVTQSSRYLVKRTGEKVFLECVQDMDHENMFWYRQDPGLGLRLIYFSYDVKMKEKGDIPEGYSVSREKKERFSLILESASTNQTSMYLCASSVLTGEAFFGQGTRLTVV.

The chain uses TRBV19 and TRBJ2-4; 9 bases are shared with TRBD1. The V gene's germline CDR1 is LNHDA and CDR2 SQIVND (reference sequence). Losses at the gene ends were 0 bases for V and 8 bases for J; bases not matched to a gene: 2. This CDR3 contains 14 residues. The CDR3 loop reads CASSIDRDRDIQYF. The CDR3 DNA sequence: TGTGCCAGTAGTATAGACAGGGACAGGGACATTCAGTACTTC.

At least ten counts were recorded for this clone. The chain carries TRBV27 and TRBJ2-7, with D tentatively TRBD2 (5 bases). CDR1 and CDR2 from the germline V gene are MNHEY and SMNVEV (reference sequence). Deletions cut 7 bases from V and 2 bases from J, with 6 bases between. The CDR3 contains 11 residues. This CDR3 is CASMRAYEQYF. The CDR3 nucleotides read TGTGCCAGCATGAGGGCCTACGAGCAGTACTTC.

The chain carries TRBV11-2 and TRBJ2-5, with D tentatively TRBD1 (5 bases). The CDR3 loop spans 14 amino acids. V was clipped by 1 base and J by 2 bases, with 8 bases between them. CDR1 is SGHAT, CDR2 FQNNGV, per germline. The CDR3: CASSLGTFQETQYF. The CDR3 bases are TGTGCCAGCAGCTTAGGGACATTTCAAGAGACCCAGTACTTC.

The chain carries TRBV25-1 and TRBJ2-1, with D unresolved. This CDR3 is built from 15 residues. Germline CDR1 and CDR2: MGHDK and SYGVNS. The V gene lost 2 bases and the J gene lost 0 bases, with 8 bases spanning the gap. The chain's CDR3 is CASSERGSSYNEQFF. CDR3 DNA sequence: TGTGCCAGCAGTGAACGAGGTAGCTCCTACAATGAGCAGTTCTTC.

J is TRBJ1-3 and V is TRBV6-5, with 7 positions matching TRBD1. This CDR3 comprises 12 residues. The trim removed 6 bases at V and 11 bases at J, leaving 7 bases unmatched. Germline CDR1 is MNHEY and CDR2 is SVGAGI. The chain's CDR3 is CASSPIGTAIYF. DNA of the CDR3: TGTGCCAGCAGCCCAATCGGGACAGCCATATATTTT.

For this clone: At one end, the junction sequence differs from germline, possibly due to a read error. The rearrangement joins TRBV5-4 to TRBJ2-7, with 7 bases that match TRBD1. CDR3 length: 15 amino acids. Germline V gene sequence: CDR1 SGHNT, CDR2 YYREEE (reference sequence). CDR3: CASSLDPDRVYEQYF. In DNA, the CDR3 is TGTGCCAGCAGTTTGGACCCTGACAGGGTCTACGAGCAGTACTTC.

V usage is TRBV20-1 and J usage is TRBJ1-5; D remains ambiguous. The CDR3 is made up of 11 amino acids. From germline, CDR1 is DFQATT and CDR2 SNEGSKA (reference sequence). V shed 3 bases and J shed 7 bases, with 7 bases lying between them. The CDR3 spells CSASTGQPQHF. CDR3 DNA sequence: TGCAGTGCTAGCACGGGGCAGCCCCAGCATTTT.

The chain recombines TRBV30 with TRBJ2-7; maybe TRBD2 (6 bases). CDR3 size: 14 residues. The germline gives CDR1 GTSNPN, CDR2 SVGIG (reference sequence). Trimming removed 2 bases from V and 1 base from J, with 12 bases in between. The CDR3 nucleotides read TGTGCCTGGAGTCGCGGGGCCGGGTCCTACGAGCAGTACTTC. This sequence encodes CAWSRGAGSYEQYF.

This chain joins TRBV19 and TRBJ2-2; 8 nucleotides agree with TRBD1. CDR3 size: 14 residues. The germline CDR1 and CDR2 sequences are LNHDA and SQIVND (reference sequence). V dropped 6 bases and J dropped 7; count of bases not matched to a gene: 7. CDR3 protein: CASSSDRAVGELFF. The CDR3 DNA follows: TGTGCCAGTAGCTCGGACAGGGCGGTCGGGGAGCTGTTTTTT. Full variable domain (rest looked up from reference TRBV19 and TRBJ2-2): DGGITQSPKYLFRKEGQNVTLSCEQNLNHDAMYWYRQDPGQGLRLIYYSQIVNDFQKGDIAEGYSVSREKKESFPLTVTSAQKNPTAFYLCASSSDRAVGELFFGEGSRLTVL.

J is TRBJ1-1 and V is TRBV7-2, with a weak D call TRBD1 (6 bases). Germline V lookup: CDR1 SGHTA, CDR2 FQGNSA. The CDR3 has 17 amino acids. Trimming removed 1 base from V and 1 base from J, with 16 bases in between. In DNA form, the CDR3 reads TGTGCCAGCAGCTTAGGGGATATGGGGGCGCCGAACACTGAAGCTTTCTTT. Its translation is CASSLGDMGAPNTEAFF.

The chain uses TRBV3-1 (or the pseudogene TRBV3-2) and TRBJ1-2, with TRBD1 identical over 10 bases. The CDR3 is 17 amino acids. Germline V gene lookup returns CDR1 LGHDT and CDR2 YNNKEL (reference sequence). V gave up 2 bases and J gave up 1 base; unmatched junction bases: 7. The CDR3 DNA sequence: TGTGCCAGCAGCCAAACCTCGGGGACAGGGGATAACTATGGCTACACCTTC. Protein product: CASSQTSGTGDNYGYTF.

This chain joins TRBV5-1 and TRBJ1-4, with D possibly being TRBD1 (6 bases). Trimming shortened V by 5 bases and J by 5 bases, and 10 bases separated the two germline ends. Per germline, CDR1 SGHRS and CDR2 YFSETQ. The CDR3 loop spans 13 amino acids. This CDR3 is CASRQGTNEKLFF. The CDR3 nucleotides read TGCGCCAGCAGGCAGGGGACAAATGAAAAACTGTTTTTT.

This clone occurred once. The chain is built from TRBV7-6 and TRBJ1-2, with D unresolved. V was trimmed by 8 bases and J by 9 bases, leaving 19 bases between them. The CDR3 has 13 residues. Germline V gene lookup returns CDR1 SGHVS and CDR2 FNYEAQ. The chain's CDR3 is CASSPHRGGSYTF. The CDR3 coding sequence is TGTGCCAGCTCTCCCCACCGGGGTGGAAGCTACACCTTC.

This rearrangement joins TRBV29-1 to TRBJ2-2, with D tentatively TRBD2 (6 bases). This CDR3 is built from 14 residues. Germline V gene lookup returns CDR1 SQVTM and CDR2 ANQGSEA. V was clipped by 6 bases and J by 3 bases, with 14 bases between them. The CDR3 sequence: CSVKREADTGELFF. The CDR3 DNA is TGCAGCGTCAAAAGGGAGGCGGACACCGGGGAGCTGTTTTTT.

This clone was recorded once. V gene TRBV30 combines with J gene TRBJ2-4; 7 bases map to TRBD1. Germline V gene sequence: CDR1 GTSNPN, CDR2 SVGIG (reference sequence). Trimming removed 1 base from V and 6 bases from J; junction bases left unmatched: 6. This CDR3 has 14 amino acids. CDR3: CAWSGTGQANIQYF. CDR3 bases: TGTGCCTGGAGTGGGACAGGTCAGGCAAACATTCAGTACTTC.

V and J are TRBV7-9 and TRBJ1-3, with D tentatively TRBD1 (5 bases). The CDR3 totals 14 residues. Germline loops: CDR1 SEHNR, CDR2 FQNEAQ (reference sequence). Deletions cut 5 bases from V and 2 bases from J, with 10 bases between. The CDR3 DNA is TGTGCCAGCAGCACTCAGGGAACTGGAAACACCATATATTTT. Its protein is CASSTQGTGNTIYF.

V gene TRBV5-8 combines with J gene TRBJ2-1; 10 positions match TRBD2. V shed 0 bases and J 7 bases; nucleotides not matched to a gene: 7. Germline CDR1 reads SGHTS; CDR2 reads YDEGEE. The CDR3 contains 16 residues. As DNA, the CDR3 is TGTGCCAGCAGCTTGGGGCTAGCGGGGGCCCTAAATGAGCAGTTCTTC. It translates to CASSLGLAGALNEQFF.

CDR3: CASSKRTETPLHF. In nucleotides, the CDR3 is TGTGCCAGCAGCAAAAGGACAGAGACACCCCTCCACTTT. The chain couples TRBV9 to TRBJ1-6; TRBD1 might be the D (6 bases). The germline V gene encodes CDR1 SGDLS and CDR2 YYNGEE. V gave up 4 bases and J gave up 11 bases, with 13 bases separating them. This CDR3 comprises 13 residues.

The V call is TRBV5-4, the J call TRBJ1-2; 9 bases align to TRBD1. Germline CDR1 reads SGHNT; CDR2 reads YYREEE (reference sequence). The CDR3 has 13 amino acids. Unmatched junction bases numbered 4, after V lost 3 bases and J lost 7 bases. CDR3 nucleotides: TGTGCCAGCAGCTCCGGGACAGGGTCTGGCTACACCTTC. It codes for CASSSGTGSGYTF.

CDR3 loop: CSVARGVPGANVLTF. The CDR3, as DNA: TGCAGCGTTGCCCGGGGGGTTCCTGGGGCCAACGTCCTGACTTTC. The rearrangement links TRBV29-1 to TRBJ2-6; 7 positions agree with TRBD2. Germline CDR1 and CDR2: SQVTM and ANQGSEA. The CDR3 is 15 residues long. After removal of 4 bases from V and 2 bases from J, the junction contained 5 bases not matched to a gene. Full variable domain (rest looked up from reference TRBV29-1 and TRBJ2-6): SAVISQKPSRDICQRGTSLTIQCQVDSQVTMMFWYRQQPGQSLTLIATANQGSEATYESGFVIDKFPISRPNLTFSTLTVSNMSPEDSSIYLCSVARGVPGANVLTFGAGSRLTVL.

This clone appeared a single time. The genes are TRBV7-2 and TRBJ2-1; TRBD2 matches 8 bases. Germline CDR1 SGHTA, CDR2 FQGNSA. Germline trimming cut 6 bases from V and 6 bases from J; bases unmatched to any gene: 10. CDR3 size: 15 residues. DNA for the CDR3: TGTGCCAGCAGTTTTAGCAGCGGGAGCGTCAATGAGCAGTTCTTC. Protein sequence: CASSFSSGSVNEQFF.

This rearrangement joins TRBV7-2 to TRBJ2-2; perhaps TRBD2 as D (6 bases). From germline, CDR1 is SGHTA and CDR2 FQGNSA. Trimming pared 5 bases from V and 1 base from J, leaving 14 bases between. This CDR3 spans 16 amino acids. As DNA, the CDR3 is TGTGCCAGCAGCCCCCGCGGCGGGGTGAACACCGGGGAGCTGTTTTTT. Translation: CASSPRGGVNTGELFF.

The V and J genes are TRBV6-5 and TRBJ1-5; no definite D call. The CDR3 is 15 amino acids. V lost 4 bases, J lost 3 bases, and 13 bases lay in between. CDR1 is MNHEY, CDR2 SVGAGI, per germline. The CDR3 nucleotides read TGTGCCAGCAGTTCCATACTTGGAGCCAATCAGCCCCAGCATTTT. This codes for CASSSILGANQPQHF.

This clone turned up a few times. This chain connects TRBV24-1 to TRBJ1-1; tentatively, D is TRBD1 (5 bases). V lost 5 bases and J lost 4, with 10 bases in between. CDR1 is KGHDR, CDR2 SFDVKD, per germline. The CDR3 runs 13 residues. This CDR3 is CATSVPGGTEAFF. In nucleotides, the CDR3 is TGTGCCACCAGTGTCCCGGGGGGCACTGAAGCTTTCTTT.

The count of this clone is one. V is TRBV19 and J is TRBJ1-2; TRBD1 aligns across 7 bases. J was trimmed by 9 bases and V by 5 bases; bases with no gene match: 15. Germline V gene lookup returns CDR1 LNHDA and CDR2 SQIVND (reference sequence). The CDR3 loop spans 15 amino acids. Here the CDR3 reads CASSLPGTAPRSYTF. The DNA of the CDR3 is TGTGCCAGTAGTCTACCCGGGACAGCCCCCCGAAGCTACACCTTC.

J is TRBJ1-1 and V is TRBV15; TRBD1 agrees at 7 bases. The V and J ends lost 0 bases and 10 bases, in that order; junction bases with no gene match: 5. CDR1 is LNHNV, CDR2 YYDKDF, per germline (reference sequence). The CDR3 is 13 residues long. The CDR3 region has the DNA TGTGCCACCAGCAGAGATAGACAGGGAATAGCTTTCTTT. This translates into CATSRDRQGIAFF.

Remarks on this clone: A junction boundary mismatches the germline segment, possibly from a read error. The V call is TRBV2, the J call TRBJ1-6, with a possible D match to TRBD1 (5 bases). The CDR3 is made up of 13 amino acids. The germline V gene has CDR1 SNHLY and CDR2 FYNNEI. The CDR3 sequence: CARRGRHNSPLHF. The CDR3 nucleotides read TGCGCAAGGAGGGGACGACATAATTCACCCCTCCACTTT.

The chain joins TRBV27 to TRBJ1-5; no definite D call. The CDR3 has 17 residues. From germline, CDR1 is MNHEY and CDR2 SMNVEV (reference sequence). V dropped 3 bases and J dropped 2 bases, with 17 bases sitting between them. The CDR3 region has the DNA TGTGCCAGCAGTTTCATTACGGGAAACGGGGGCAATCAGCCCCAGCATTTT. This translates into CASSFITGNGGNQPQHF.

J is TRBJ1-6 and V is TRBV10-3; tentative D call: TRBD1 (6 bases). Germline V CDR1 and CDR2: ENHRY, SYGVKD. The V gene lost 5 bases and the J gene lost 8 bases, with 16 bases spanning the gap. This CDR3 spans 15 amino acids. The CDR3 loop is CAISSNREGDSPLHF. CDR3 in DNA: TGTGCCATCAGTTCAAACAGGGAGGGCGATTCACCCCTCCACTTT.